Presented here are 31 T cell receptor beta chains from one specimen sequenced in a study of blood T cell repertoires in COVID-19. Assay used: immunoSEQ multiplex PCR; TCRdb lists only in-frame clones, some missing. The repertoire has 150,000 to 200,000 clones, around four fifths of them found once; the top ten carry roughly a sixth. The sequenced material came from PBMCs or T cells enriched from blood (not recorded which). All receptors come from a woman aged 50 to 65 who had recovered from COVID-19.

In DNA, the CDR3 is TGTGCCAGCAGCACCTGGGGAGGGGACGAGCAGTACTTC. Translating it yields CASSTWGGDEQYF. The V call is TRBV6-2 or TRBV6-3, the J call TRBJ2-7, with TRBD2 matching 7 bases. The CDR3 sequence is 13 residues long. V was clipped by 6 bases and J by 5 bases; unmatched bases: 7. Germline CDR1 and CDR2: MNHEY and SVGEGT.

The chain links TRBV2 to TRBJ2-3; TRBD2 matches 10 bases. CDR1 is SNHLY, CDR2 FYNNEI, per germline. The V and J ends lost 7 bases and 2 bases, in that order; junction bases with no gene match: 3. CDR3 length: 14 residues. CDR3 residues: CASTGLAVTDTQYF. The CDR3 nucleotides read TGTGCCAGCACTGGACTAGCGGTCACAGATACGCAGTATTTT.

The genes are TRBV28 and TRBJ2-2, with 9 bases that match TRBD1. V was pared by 5 bases and J by 2 bases, with 9 bases of the junction left unmatched. The CDR3 has 17 residues. The germline CDR1 and CDR2 sequences are MDHEN and SYDVKM. CDR3 sequence reads: CASSPPRTGVNTGELFF. The CDR3 region has the DNA TGTGCCAGCAGTCCCCCGAGGACAGGGGTAAACACCGGGGAGCTGTTTTTT.

The gene calls are TRBV2 and TRBJ1-1; 9 bases match TRBD1. Germline V gene sequence: CDR1 SNHLY, CDR2 FYNNEI. This CDR3 is built from 16 residues. V was clipped by 4 bases and J by 1 base; unmatched bases: 7. The CDR3, as DNA: TGTGCCAGCAGTGCTCGACAGGGGGGCCAGAACACTGAAGCTTTCTTT. Translation: CASSARQGGQNTEAFF.

The chain links TRBV5-1 to TRBJ2-7; 10 bases match TRBD1. Germline V gene sequence: CDR1 SGHRS, CDR2 YFSETQ. V lost 4 bases to trimming and J lost 2 bases; unmatched junction nucleotides: 9. The CDR3 sequence is 16 residues long. The CDR3 region has the DNA TGCGCCAGCAGCGTAGGACAGGGGGGAGTCGCCTACGAGCAGTACTTC. It is translated as CASSVGQGGVAYEQYF.

The rearrangement links TRBV27 to TRBJ1-1; no firm D call. CDR1 MNHEY and CDR2 SMNVEV come from the germline V gene (reference sequence). The V gene lost 0 bases and the J gene lost 0 bases, with 8 bases spanning the gap. The length of the CDR3 is 15 residues. CDR3 coding DNA: TGTGCCAGCAGTTTATCACGGGGATTGAACACTGAAGCTTTCTTT. This codes for CASSLSRGLNTEAFF.

The chain uses TRBV10-2 and TRBJ2-3, with TRBD2 matching 10 bases. V was clipped by 2 bases and J by 2 bases; unmatched bases: 10. There are 18 residues in the CDR3. Germline V gene data show CDR1 as WSHSY and CDR2 as SAAADI. CDR3 region: CASSEPGLAEGPTDTQYF. Written as DNA, the CDR3 is TGCGCCAGCAGTGAGCCCGGACTAGCGGAAGGTCCCACAGATACGCAGTATTTT.

The J gene is TRBJ2-1, the V gene TRBV7-9, with a tentative D call TRBD1 (5 bases). CDR1 SEHNR and CDR2 FQNEAQ come from the germline V gene (reference sequence). The CDR3 loop spans 12 amino acids. With 9 bases removed from V and 8 bases from J, the gap between germline ends came to 14 bases. Here the CDR3 reads CASRTLWDEQFF. CDR3 in DNA: TGTGCCAGTAGGACACTGTGGGATGAGCAGTTCTTC. Full variable domain (remainder filled in from reference TRBV7-9 and TRBJ2-1): DTGVSQNPRHKITKRGQNVTFRCDPISEHNRLYWYRQTLGQGPEFLTYFQNEAQLEKSRLLSDRFSAERPKGSFSTLEIQRTEQGDSAMYLCASRTLWDEQFFGPGTRLTVL.

This clone was seen repeatedly, ten times or more. The V gene is TRBV11-2, the J gene TRBJ2-7; 7 bases agree with TRBD1. The CDR3 is made up of 13 amino acids. Germline V lookup: CDR1 SGHAT, CDR2 FQNNGV. Unmatched junction bases numbered 2, after V lost 0 bases and J lost 6 bases. The CDR3 DNA is TGTGCCAGCAGCTTAGAGGCAGGGGGCGAGCAGTACTTC. Encoded protein: CASSLEAGGEQYF.

The V gene is TRBV5-1, the J gene TRBJ1-4, with TRBD1 identical over 10 bases. CDR1 SGHRS and CDR2 YFSETQ come from the germline V gene. The CDR3 totals 15 residues. V shed 4 bases, J shed 8 bases, and the junction held 8 bases outside the gene matches. The CDR3 DNA is TGCGCCAGCAGCCCGGCCGGGACAGGGGAGGAAAAACTGTTTTTT. It codes for CASSPAGTGEEKLFF. The full variable domain, rest sourced from reference TRBV5-1 and TRBJ1-4, is KAGVTQTPRYLIKTRGQQVTLSCSPISGHRSVSWYQQTPGQGLQFLFEYFSETQRNKGNFPGRFSGRQFSNSRSEMNVSTLELGDSALYLCASSPAGTGEEKLFFGSGTQLSVL.

This clone was seen just once. This chain uses TRBV11-2 with TRBJ2-1, with 7 bases lining up with TRBD2. V shed 5 bases, J shed 0 bases, and the junction held 7 bases outside the gene matches. CDR1 and CDR2 from the germline V gene are SGHAT and FQNNGV. CDR3 size: 16 residues. The CDR3 bases are TGTGCCAGCAGCAAAATGGGCGGGAGCTCCTACAATGAGCAGTTCTTC. Translated, it gives CASSKMGGSSYNEQFF. The full variable domain, in which reference TRBV11-2 and TRBJ2-1 provide the parts outside the CDR3, is EAGVAQSPRYKIIEKRQSVAFWCNPISGHATLYWYQQILGQGPKLLIQFQNNGVVDDSQLPKDRFSAERLKGVDSTLKIQPAKLEDSAVYLCASSKMGGSSYNEQFFGPGTRLTVL.

The V and J genes are TRBV12-5 and TRBJ1-1; D is unresolved. The V end was cut by 0 bases, the J end by 5 bases, with 16 bases between. The CDR3 has 16 residues. Germline CDR1 LGHNT, CDR2 FRNRAP. CDR3 sequence (DNA): TGTGCTAGTGGTTTGGTACTCGCAGGAGGTGGGACTGAAGCTTTCTTT. It encodes CASGLVLAGGGTEAFF.

The chain is built from TRBV3-1 (or the pseudogene TRBV3-2) and TRBJ2-1, with 12 bases aligning to TRBD2. The CDR3 has 19 residues. V lost 3 bases and J lost 0; bases outside the gene matches: 9. CDR1 and CDR2 from the germline V gene are LGHDT and YNNKEL (reference sequence). The CDR3 loop is CASSHSRLAGGSSYNEQFF. CDR3 sequence (DNA): TGTGCCAGCAGCCATAGTCGGCTAGCGGGAGGGAGCTCCTACAATGAGCAGTTCTTC.

The V gene is TRBV5-1, the J gene TRBJ2-3; D possibly corresponds to TRBD2 (6 bases). The germline gives CDR1 SGHRS, CDR2 YFSETQ. CDR3 length: 17 amino acids. Trimming took 0 bases from V and 5 from J, leaving 19 bases between them. CDR3: CASSLATSSALGDTQYF. Written as DNA, the CDR3 is TGCGCCAGCAGCTTGGCCACTAGCTCAGCTCTGGGAGATACGCAGTATTTT.

V is TRBV11-3 and J is TRBJ2-1; 7 nucleotides line up with TRBD1. Germline CDR1 reads SGHNT; CDR2 reads YENEEA. The CDR3 has 13 amino acids. Trimming cost V 5 bases and J 4 bases; bases outside gene matches: 2. CDR3 residues: CASSRGRYNEQFF. DNA of the CDR3: TGTGCCAGCAGCAGGGGGCGGTACAATGAGCAGTTCTTC.

The rearrangement joins TRBV3-1 (or the pseudogene TRBV3-2) to TRBJ2-7; 8 nucleotides align to TRBD2. J was trimmed by 3 bases and V by 8 bases; bases with no gene match: 6. Germline V CDR1 and CDR2: LGHDT, YNNKEL (reference sequence). The CDR3 spans 13 residues. The CDR3 protein is CASESGGSYEQYF. The DNA of the CDR3 is TGTGCCAGCGAGAGCGGGGGCAGCTACGAGCAGTACTTC.

J is TRBJ2-7 and V is TRBV6-5; 7 nucleotides agree with TRBD1. The CDR3 is made up of 14 amino acids. The germline gives CDR1 MNHEY, CDR2 SVGAGI. The V gene end was trimmed by 2 bases and the J gene end by 4 bases; junction bases not matched to a gene: 5. The CDR3 sequence: CASSYRQGVYEQYF. The CDR3 nucleotides are TGTGCCAGCAGTTACCGGCAGGGGGTATACGAGCAGTACTTC.

This chain connects TRBV6-5 to TRBJ2-7, with 7 bases that match TRBD1. Looked up from germline, CDR1 is MNHEY and CDR2 is SVGAGI. The length of the CDR3 is 15 residues. J lost 3 bases, V lost 6 bases, and 11 bases had no gene match. The DNA of the CDR3 is TGTGCCAGCAGGGCCTCCTGGGACAGTATCTACGAGCAGTACTTC. The encoded protein is CASRASWDSIYEQYF.

This chain uses TRBV11-1 with TRBJ1-6; D ambiguous. CDR3 length: 13 residues. Germline V gives CDR1 SGHAT, CDR2 FQDESV (reference sequence). The germline V and J ends were trimmed by 1 base and 9 bases, with 7 bases remaining between them. CDR3 nucleotides: TGTGCCAGCAGCTTAGAAACGGGTTCACCCCTCCACTTT. It specifies CASSLETGSPLHF. Together with reference TRBV11-1 and TRBJ1-6, the CDR3 gives the full variable domain: EAEVAQSPRYKITEKSQAVAFWCDPISGHATLYWYRQILGQGPELLVQFQDESVVDDSQLPKDRFSAERLKGVDSTLKIQPAELGDSAMYLCASSLETGSPLHFGNGTRLTVT.

The rearrangement uses TRBV5-1 and TRBJ2-1; weak D call: TRBD2 (6 bases). Germline loops: CDR1 SGHRS, CDR2 YFSETQ. Trimming cost V 5 bases and J 0 bases, with 12 bases left between them. This CDR3 has 15 amino acids. For the CDR3, the DNA is TGCGCCAGCAGTGGAACCGGGGGCTCCTACAATGAGCAGTTCTTC. It translates to CASSGTGGSYNEQFF.

The chain couples TRBV5-6 to TRBJ2-1, with 7 nucleotides matching TRBD2. Trimming at V came to 3 bases and at J to 4 bases, leaving 10 bases not matched to a gene. The CDR3 has 16 amino acids. Germline V gene lookup returns CDR1 SGHDT and CDR2 YYEEEE. DNA of the CDR3: TGTGCCAGCAGCTCCTCCCTCGGGACTATTTACAATGAGCAGTTCTTC. Its translation is CASSSSLGTIYNEQFF.

V gene TRBV7-2 combines with J gene TRBJ2-2; the match to TRBD2 covers 8 bases. CDR3 size: 16 residues. V lost 5 bases, J lost 6 bases, and 11 bases stayed unmatched. Germline lookup yields CDR1 SGHTA and CDR2 FQGNSA. CDR3 in DNA: TGTGCCAGCAGCCCCCCCAGGGCGGGGGGTGCCGGGGAGCTGTTTTTT. It is translated as CASSPPRAGGAGELFF.

The chain carries TRBV12-5 and TRBJ1-1; tentatively, D is TRBD1 (6 bases). Germline V gene sequence: CDR1 LGHNT, CDR2 FRNRAP. This CDR3 spans 14 amino acids. V gave up 7 bases and J gave up 9 bases, with 21 bases separating them. CDR3 nucleotides: TGTGCTAGTGCCACGACCGGGGGGCGGCGGAAAGCTTTCTTT. It encodes CASATTGGRRKAFF.

The chain uses TRBV5-1 and TRBJ1-6, with 7 bases aligning to TRBD1. The length of the CDR3 is 14 residues. The V and J ends lost 4 bases and 7 bases, in that order; junction bases with no gene match: 5. Germline-derived CDR1 and CDR2 are SGHRS and YFSETQ. CDR3 bases: TGCGCCAGCAGCCCGACAGGGTGGAATTCACCCCTCCACTTT. It yields the protein CASSPTGWNSPLHF.

The rearrangement joins TRBV24-1 to TRBJ2-1, with a possible D match to TRBD1 (6 bases). Looked up from germline, CDR1 is KGHDR and CDR2 is SFDVKD. This CDR3 contains 11 residues. The V end lost 4 bases, the J end lost 11 bases, and 8 bases lay between the germline ends. The CDR3 DNA reads as TGTGCCACCAGTGACGGACAGAAGCAGTTCTTC. Amino acids: CATSDGQKQFF.

The V call is TRBV28, the J call TRBJ1-2; 9 bases match TRBD1. Germline V CDR1 and CDR2: MDHEN, SYDVKM. V shed 5 bases and J 4 bases; nucleotides not matched to a gene: 11. This CDR3 is built from 16 residues. The chain's CDR3 is CASSPSGTGIRYGYTF. The DNA for the CDR3 is TGTGCCAGCAGTCCCTCCGGGACAGGGATACGCTATGGCTACACCTTC.

This rearrangement joins TRBV30 to TRBJ2-3; 8 nucleotides match TRBD2. Germline assignment: CDR1 GTSNPN and CDR2 SVGIG (reference sequence). The CDR3 totals 15 residues. V dropped 5 bases and J dropped 2; count of bases not matched to a gene: 9. The CDR3 region has the DNA TGTGCCTGGGATGTAGCGGGACCTTCCACAGATACGCAGTATTTT. Protein sequence: CAWDVAGPSTDTQYF.

The chain couples TRBV7-8 to TRBJ1-4, with D unresolved. Trimming removed 4 bases at V and 5 bases at J, with 5 bases between. Germline V gives CDR1 SGHVS, CDR2 FQNEAQ. There are 12 residues in the CDR3. Written as DNA, the CDR3 is TGTGCCAGCAGCTCCGGGAATGAAAAACTGTTTTTT. It specifies CASSSGNEKLFF.

The genes are TRBV19 and TRBJ1-2, with TRBD1 as a possible D gene (6 bases). Trimming removed 7 bases at V and 2 bases at J, with 14 bases between. Germline V gene sequence: CDR1 LNHDA, CDR2 SQIVND (reference sequence). CDR3 length: 14 residues. CDR3 loop: CASKPTGINYGYTF. The DNA of the CDR3 is TGTGCCAGTAAACCCACAGGGATCAACTATGGCTACACCTTC.

This chain connects TRBV28 to TRBJ2-7; 11 bases match TRBD2. V was clipped by 8 bases and J by 3 bases; unmatched bases: 3. This CDR3 is 13 amino acids long. Per germline, CDR1 MDHEN and CDR2 SYDVKM. The CDR3 region has the DNA TGTGCCAGCCGGACTAGCGGGTACTACGAGCAGTACTTC. Translation: CASRTSGYYEQYF.

The genes are TRBV5-5 and TRBJ2-3; D ambiguous. Trimming removed 4 bases at V and 1 base at J, with 7 bases between. CDR3 size: 13 residues. Germline loops: CDR1 SGHKS, CDR2 YYEKEE (reference sequence). Here the CDR3 DNA reads TGTGCCAGCAGCGCCCCGGGCACAGATACGCAGTATTTT. Encoded protein: CASSAPGTDTQYF. Looking up the rest from reference TRBV5-5 and TRBJ2-3 gives the full variable domain: DAGVTQSPTHLIKTRGQQVTLRCSPISGHKSVSWYQQVLGQGPQFIFQYYEKEERGRGNFPDRFSARQFPNYSSELNVNALLLGDSALYLCASSAPGTDTQYFGPGTRLTVL.